The 27 T cell receptor beta chains below all came from one sample that was sequenced in a study of CD8+ T cells in alopecia areata. In each case, RNA was isolated and then reverse transcribed into cDNA as the sequencing template. Profiling relied on immunoSEQ multiplex PCR, and the TCRdb table lists in-frame clones only, not all of them. Sampling found under 350,000 clones, none seen once. Sorting of pooled cutaneous lymph node cells used CD4, CD8alpha, NKG2D, NKG2ACE and other markers. Sequencing input: CD4+ T cells sorted from a lymph node. Receptors were obtained from a C3H/HeJ mouse with alopecia areata. MHC haplotype: H2-k.

This clone was seen a handful of times. Germline and genes: mouse. The DNA ends 3 residues before the CDR3 does, and the rest of the CDR3 is filled in from the germline J gene. The chain has TRBV1 and TRBJ1-6, with D uncertain. TRBJ1-6 is classed as an ORF, of uncertain function. V was shortened by 0 bases and J by 10 bases, with 7 bases between the two germline ends. This CDR3 contains 13 residues. CDR1 and CDR2 from the germline V gene are NSQYPW and LRSPGD (reference sequence). The CDR3 DNA, read in part, is TGCACCTGCAGTGCAGATCCTGGCTCGCCC. This sequence encodes CTCSADPGSP. The whole CDR3 protein is CTCSADPGSPLYF.

As for this clone: Mouse names are used for the genes. Coverage ceases 4 residues before the CDR3 finishes, and the germline J gene fills in the end. Other DNA sequences within the sample encode an identical CDR3. The chain links TRBV19 to TRBJ2-1; 8 bases line up with TRBD2. The junction had 3 bases not matched to a gene; V was cut back by 6 bases and J by 1 base. The CDR3 contains 14 residues. Germline values: CDR1 FNHDT, CDR2 SITEND (reference sequence). The DNA read from the CDR3 is TGTGCCAGCACCTGGGGGGCCAACTATGCT. Translation: CASTWGANYA. The entire CDR3 sequence reads CASTWGANYAEQFF.

This clone appeared a few times. Mouse names are used for the genes. The read ends 4 residues early relative to the CDR3; the germline J gene fills the gap. The chain couples TRBV19 to TRBJ2-2; 7 bases agree with TRBD1. Germline CDR1 is FNHDT and CDR2 is SITEND (reference sequence). V shed 4 bases, J shed 3 bases, and the junction held 3 bases outside the gene matches. The CDR3 consists of 14 residues. The covered CDR3 bases are TGTGCCAGCAGTTCCCAGGGGGACACCGGG. Protein product: CASSSQGDTG. The whole CDR3 protein is CASSSQGDTGQLYF.

A note on this clone: Mouse gene names and germline throughout. The read falls 4 residues short of the CDR3 end, and the missing part is taken from the germline J gene. V gene TRBV19 combines with J gene TRBJ2-3; the match to TRBD1 covers 7 bases. Trimming removed 3 bases from V and 3 bases from J; junction bases left unmatched: 7. The CDR3 runs to 15 residues. Germline V gene lookup returns CDR1 FNHDT and CDR2 SITEND (reference sequence). The sequenced part of the CDR3 DNA is TGTGCCAGCAGTAAACAGGGGATACGGGCAGAA. Residues: CASSKQGIRAE. The full CDR3 protein reads CASSKQGIRAETLYF.

This clone has just a few counts. A much bigger clone sits one base away, suggesting this may be a read error. The gene names given are mouse names. The CDR3 end is not reached by the read, which stops 4 residues before it; the germline J gene fills it in. This sample also contains other DNA sequences that code for the same CDR3. The V gene is TRBV19, the J gene TRBJ2-5; tentative D call: TRBD1 (6 bases). This CDR3 spans 14 amino acids. The germline CDR1 and CDR2 sequences are FNHDT and SITEND (reference sequence). The sequenced CDR3 bases are TGTGCCAGCAGCATACCCGGGACAAAAGAC. Amino acids: CASSIPGTKD. The full CDR3 is CASSIPGTKDTQYF.

To note about this clone: Gene names and germline match the mouse. From the germline J gene comes the end of the CDR3, since the read stops 4 residues before it. Other DNA sequences within the sample encode an identical CDR3. The J gene is TRBJ2-1, the V gene TRBV13-1; 10 positions match TRBD1. With 3 bases clipped from V and 5 bases from J, the junction kept 2 bases outside the gene matches. Germline V gene sequence: CDR1 NSHNY, CDR2 SYGAGN. The CDR3 sequence is 14 residues long. CDR3 sequence: CASSGQGADAEQFF. The CDR3 DNA, read in part, is TGTGCCAGCAGTGGACAGGGGGCTGATGCT.

This clone was counted between two and nine times. Mouse germline and gene names are used. The read comes to an end 4 residues before the CDR3 does, leaving the germline J gene to fill in the end. V and J are TRBV13-3 and TRBJ1-1; 9 bases are shared with TRBD1. From germline, CDR1 is NNHDY and CDR2 SYVADS. The length of the CDR3 is 14 residues. The ends lost 4 bases at V and 3 bases at J; junction bases unmatched: 4. The CDR3 region is CASSNRGRDTEVFF. CDR3 DNA (partial): TGTGCCAGCAGTAACAGGGGGCGAGACACA.

This clone was counted only a few times. Germline and genes: mouse. Read data end 4 residues before the CDR3 end; the end is taken from the germline J gene. This chain connects TRBV5 to TRBJ1-1; D call uncertain. CDR3 length equals 13 residues. Trimming took off 2 bases at V and 2 bases at J, with 6 bases between the two ends. The germline gives CDR1 LGHNA, CDR2 YNLKQL (reference sequence). CDR3 DNA (partial): TGTGCCAGCAGCCAACAGGACAACACA. Translation gives CASSQQDNT. The whole CDR3 protein reads CASSQQDNTEVFF.

Comments on this clone: These gene names are mouse names. The read is 3 residues too short to cover the CDR3 end, so that end is filled in from the germline J gene. The chain couples TRBV13-1 to TRBJ1-6, with 9 positions matching TRBD1. TRBJ1-6 is filed as an ORF, its function uncertain. This CDR3 comprises 14 residues. Per the germline V gene, CDR1 is NSHNY and CDR2 is SYGAGN. V trimming: 5 bases; J trimming: 7 bases; junction bases outside the gene matches: 4. CDR3 DNA, as far as it was read: TGTGCCAGCAGCCAACAGGGGGCCAATTCGCCC. Translation: CASSQQGANSP. The full-length CDR3 reads as CASSQQGANSPLYF.

This clone was seen a handful of times. Gene names follow the mouse nomenclature. The read comes to an end 4 residues before the CDR3 does, leaving the germline J gene to fill in the end. V usage is TRBV31 and J usage is TRBJ2-4, with D hard to call. The germline gives CDR1 GKSSPN, CDR2 SITVG. The V end was cut by 0 bases, the J end by 0 bases, with 10 bases between. CDR3 size: 15 residues. CDR3 sequence: CAWSLPGTSQNTLYF. The covered CDR3 bases are TGTGCCTGGAGTCTACCAGGAACTAGTCAAAAC.

Concerning this clone itself: Genes and germline are mouse. Read coverage stops 4 residues before the CDR3 terminus; the germline J gene supplies the remainder. This chain connects TRBV31 to TRBJ1-2, with 11 bases aligning to TRBD1. CDR1 GKSSPN and CDR2 SITVG come from the germline V gene. V lost 1 base, J lost 2 bases, and 6 bases stayed unmatched. CDR3 size: 16 residues. The CDR3 sequence: CAWSPSGTGGNSDYTF. The DNA read from the CDR3 is TGTGCCTGGAGTCCATCCGGGACAGGGGGGAACTCC.

This clone showed up just a few times. Gene names are mouse gene names. The read terminates 4 residues ahead of where the CDR3 ends, so the germline J gene completes it. This chain links TRBV19 with TRBJ2-1, with D possibly TRBD2 on 6 matching bases. This CDR3 has 15 amino acids. V was shortened by 4 bases and J by 1 base, with 12 bases between the two germline ends. Germline values: CDR1 FNHDT, CDR2 SITEND (reference sequence). The CDR3 loop reads CASSLYWENYAEQFF. The CDR3 DNA, read in part, is TGTGCCAGCAGTCTCTACTGGGAGAACTATGCT.

This clone was recorded a few times. The listed genes are named as in mouse. The missing CDR3 end, 4 residues past where the read stops, is filled in from the germline J gene. The chain employs TRBV19 and TRBJ2-7; 7 nucleotides align to TRBD2. V dropped 3 bases and J dropped 0; count of bases not matched to a gene: 3. Germline V lookup: CDR1 FNHDT, CDR2 SITEND (reference sequence). This CDR3 region has 14 residues. The CDR3 bases that were read are TGTGCCAGCAGTACCTGGGGGAGCTCCTAT. Protein product: CASSTWGSSY. The CDR3, in full, reads CASSTWGSSYEQYF. Complete variable domain (other parts from reference TRBV19 and TRBJ2-7): GGIITQTPKFLIGQEGQKLTLKCQQNFNHDTMYWYRQDSGKGLRLIYYSITENDLQKGDLSEGYDASREKKSSFSLTVTSAQKNEMAVFLCASSTWGSSYEQYFGPGTRLTVL.

This clone was picked up a small number of times. Gene names and germline match the mouse. Read sequence stops 4 residues before the CDR3 end, and the germline J gene provides the missing end. The chain is built from TRBV1 and TRBJ2-1; 7 bases are a match to TRBD2. In germline, CDR1 is NSQYPW, CDR2 LRSPGD (reference sequence). CDR3 size: 15 residues. J lost 6 bases, V lost 0 bases, and 5 bases had no gene match. CDR3 in amino acids: CTCSAEPGGGAEQFF. CDR3 DNA, as far as it was read: TGCACCTGCAGTGCAGAGCCTGGGGGAGGTGCT.

Remarks on this clone: The germline and genes are mouse ones. The read ends 4 residues before the CDR3 terminus; that terminus is restored from the germline J gene. The gene calls are TRBV14 and TRBJ2-5; D unresolved. The germline V gene has CDR1 SGHDT and CDR2 FRDEAV. V was shortened by 4 bases and J by 0 bases, with 9 bases between the two germline ends. This CDR3 region has 14 residues. The DNA read from the CDR3 is TGTGCCAGCAGTCAAACAAATAACCAAGAC. Translating it yields CASSQTNNQD. The CDR3 as a whole reads CASSQTNNQDTQYF.

This clone was seen many times. Gene labels here are mouse ones. The CDR3 end is not reached by the read, which stops 3 residues before it; the germline J gene fills it in. The chain joins TRBV13-1 to TRBJ1-6; D not resolved. TRBJ1-6 is known as an ORF, though its function is uncertain. Germline CDR1 NSHNY, CDR2 SYGAGN. V gave up 2 bases and J gave up 0 bases, with 3 bases separating them. This CDR3 is 14 amino acids long. The CDR3 sequence: CASSESSYNSPLYF. The DNA read from the CDR3 is TGTGCCAGCAGTGAAAGTTCCTATAATTCGCCC.

The table lists this clone with a few counts. Gene names follow the mouse nomenclature. The read falls 4 residues short of the CDR3 end, and the missing part is taken from the germline J gene. Distinct nucleotide sequences in the sample also encode this CDR3. The chain links TRBV19 to TRBJ2-2, with D possibly TRBD1 on 5 matching bases. Trimming shortened V by 1 base and J by 4 bases, and 8 bases separated the two germline ends. The CDR3 is 14 residues long. Germline CDR1 reads FNHDT; CDR2 reads SITEND (reference sequence). The sequenced part of the CDR3 DNA is TGTGCCAGCAGTATATCAGGGAGCACCGGG. This translates into CASSISGSTG. The whole CDR3 reads CASSISGSTGQLYF. Filled out from reference TRBV19 and TRBJ2-2, the complete variable domain reads GGIITQTPKFLIGQEGQKLTLKCQQNFNHDTMYWYRQDSGKGLRLIYYSITENDLQKGDLSEGYDASREKKSSFSLTVTSAQKNEMAVFLCASSISGSTGQLYFGEGSKLTVL.

To note about this clone: These gene names are mouse names. The observed sequence ends 4 residues before the CDR3 terminus, with the missing tail filled in from the germline J gene. This chain links TRBV1 with TRBJ2-4; the D is unclear. The CDR3 loop spans 12 amino acids. CDR1 and CDR2 (germline): NSQYPW, LRSPGD (reference sequence). The sequenced CDR3 bases are TGCACCTGCAGTGCAGATTGGAAC. Its translation is CTCSADWN. The entire CDR3 protein is CTCSADWNTLYF.

Turning to this clone: Gene labels here are mouse ones. The read ends 4 residues before the CDR3 terminus; that terminus is restored from the germline J gene. At the DNA level, this CDR3 is encoded by other sequences in the same sample as well. V usage is TRBV1 and J usage is TRBJ2-5, with TRBD1 matching 8 bases. The germline CDR1 and CDR2 sequences are NSQYPW and LRSPGD (reference sequence). The CDR3 covers 14 residues. The CDR3 sequence: CTCSADRGLDTQYF. Partial CDR3 DNA: TGCACCTGCAGTGCAGACAGGGGGCTGGAC.

This clone was detected only a few times. Genes and germline are mouse. The CDR3 end is not reached by the read, which stops 4 residues before it; the germline J gene fills it in. The J gene is TRBJ2-3, the V gene TRBV13-1; 7 positions match TRBD2. Germline V gene data show CDR1 as NSHNY and CDR2 as SYGAGN. The CDR3 contains 13 residues. The CDR3 loop reads CASSSGGRETLYF. The CDR3 DNA, read in part, is TGTGCCAGCAGTTCTGGGGGAAGAGAA.

This clone appeared a few times. Mouse gene names and germline throughout. The DNA ends 4 residues before the CDR3 does, and the rest of the CDR3 is filled in from the germline J gene. This sequence joins TRBV13-3 and TRBJ2-7, with TRBD2 matching over 8 bases. The CDR3 has 13 residues. Losses at the gene ends were 4 bases for V and 3 bases for J; bases not matched to a gene: 3. In germline, CDR1 is NNHDY, CDR2 SYVADS. This CDR3 reads CASSLTGVYEQYF. Partial CDR3 DNA: TGTGCCAGCAGTCTGACTGGGGTCTAT.

Regarding this clone: Any gene name here is a mouse gene name. The read ends 4 residues early relative to the CDR3; the germline J gene fills the gap. The chain joins TRBV19 to TRBJ2-7, with D possibly matching TRBD1 (6 bases). From germline, CDR1 is FNHDT and CDR2 SITEND (reference sequence). CDR3 length equals 12 residues. The covered CDR3 bases are TGTGCCAGCAGTACGGACAGTTAT. The encoded protein is CASSTDSY. The entire CDR3 is CASSTDSYEQYF.

This clone was counted between two and nine times. Germline and genes: mouse. The CDR3 is cut off 4 residues early in the read; its end comes from the germline J gene. Other DNA sequences in the sample encode the same CDR3. The rearrangement uses TRBV13-1 and TRBJ2-1; 7 bases fit TRBD1. J lost 4 bases, V lost 0 bases, and 4 bases had no gene match. This CDR3 is 15 amino acids long. Germline V CDR1 and CDR2: NSHNY, SYGAGN. The CDR3 bases that were read are TGTGCCAGCAGTGATGCACCAGGGGGTTATGCT. It translates to CASSDAPGGYA. The whole CDR3 protein is CASSDAPGGYAEQFF.

With regard to this clone: The genes and germline here are from mouse. The read ends 4 residues early relative to the CDR3; the germline J gene fills the gap. Other nucleotide sequences in the sample specify the same CDR3. The rearrangement uses TRBV17 and TRBJ2-3; tentative D call: TRBD1 (5 bases). This CDR3 comprises 15 residues. Per the germline V gene, CDR1 is MNHDT and CDR2 is YYDKIL. The germline V and J ends were trimmed by 0 bases and 1 base, with 8 bases remaining between them. The CDR3 loop is CASSRDQGGAETLYF. Incomplete CDR3 DNA: TGTGCTAGCAGTAGAGACCAGGGAGGTGCAGAA.

Points on this clone: The gene names here belong to mouse. The read falls 4 residues short of the CDR3 end, and the missing part is taken from the germline J gene. Other nucleotide sequences in the sample specify the same CDR3. The rearrangement joins TRBV13-3 to TRBJ2-3; TRBD2 matches at 11 bases. Trimming took 6 bases from V and 1 from J; bases not matched to a gene: 4. This CDR3 is built from 15 residues. The germline gives CDR1 NNHDY, CDR2 SYVADS. The sequenced part of the CDR3 DNA is TGTGCCAGCACCGGACTGGGGGGTCGTGCAGAA. This codes for CASTGLGGRAE. The whole CDR3 is CASTGLGGRAETLYF.

On this clone: Gene names denote mouse genes. The read finishes 4 residues shy of the CDR3 end, and the germline J gene is used to complete it. V usage is TRBV5 and J usage is TRBJ2-1; 8 positions match TRBD2. The CDR3 extends over 15 amino acids. Germline loops: CDR1 LGHNA, CDR2 YNLKQL (reference sequence). This CDR3 reads CASSPRGGAFSEQFF. The DNA read from the CDR3 is TGTGCCAGCAGCCCAAGGGGGGGCGCTTTTTCT.

On this clone itself: The genes are named according to mouse. The read terminates 4 residues before the CDR3 end, so the remaining end is supplied by the germline J gene. The V call is TRBV19, the J call TRBJ1-2; 7 nucleotides align to TRBD1. Trimming took 7 bases from V and 1 from J; bases not matched to a gene: 7. CDR1 and CDR2 (germline): FNHDT, SITEND (reference sequence). This CDR3 contains 14 residues. This chain's CDR3 is CASPRRDRNSDYTF. The sequenced part of the CDR3 DNA is TGTGCCAGCCCCCGTAGGGACAGAAACTCC. The full variable domain, rest sourced from reference TRBV19 and TRBJ1-2, is GGIITQTPKFLIGQEGQKLTLKCQQNFNHDTMYWYRQDSGKGLRLIYYSITENDLQKGDLSEGYDASREKKSSFSLTVTSAQKNEMAVFLCASPRRDRNSDYTFGSGTRLLVI.